These T cell receptor beta chains were read from a single sample in a study of PD-1 blockade in mismatch repair-deficient tumors. Profiled with immunoSEQ multiplex PCR; TCRdb holds only in-frame clones, not every one. The data contain 35,000 to 40,000 clones, roughly 80% of them singletons. This specimen consisted of peripheral blood, obtained 4 weeks after starting pembrolizumab. The source of these receptors is an adult with mismatch repair-deficient cancer. CDR3s include the opening cysteine and the closing phenylalanine or tryptophan. The D gene is left open where the match is weak. Rows give clone size only sometimes, using once, few, many, or a class for an expanded clone.

cdr3_length clone_size j_call d_call v_call cdr3_aa cdr3_nt
15 . TRBJ2-1 TRBD2 TRBV29-1 CSVWTSLSSYNEQFF TGCAGCGTCTGGACTAGCCTAAGCTCCTACAATGAGCAGTTCTTC
13 . TRBJ2-7 . TRBV11-3 CASSLESRDWTYF TGTGCCAGCAGCTTAGAATCACGGGACTGGACGTACTTC
17 . TRBJ2-3 TRBD2 TRBV12-5 CASGPTTSQYYGDTQYF TGTGCTAGTGGTCCCACGACTAGCCAGTATTACGGGGATACGCAGTATTTT
15 . TRBJ2-7 TRBD1 TRBV28 CASSLPGQVSYEQYF TGTGCCAGCAGTTTACCGGGACAGGTCTCCTACGAGCAGTACTTC
15 . TRBJ1-5 . TRBV19 CASSPLGRIYQPQHF TGTGCCAGTAGTCCCCTGGGACGTATTTATCAGCCCCAGCATTTT
16 . TRBJ2-7 TRBD2 TRBV28 CASSYVGSLAGDEQYF TGTGCCAGCAGTTATGTGGGCTCACTAGCGGGAGACGAGCAGTACTTC
17 once TRBJ2-2 . TRBV7-2 CASSSKATVFWDGELFF TGTGCCAGCAGCTCGAAGGCTACAGTGTTTTGGGACGGGGAGCTGTTTTTT
14 . TRBJ2-3 TRBD2 TRBV27 CASSRLASTDTQYF TGTGCCAGCAGTCGACTAGCGAGCACAGATACGCAGTATTTT
12 . TRBJ1-1 . TRBV19 CASGRLNTEAFF TGTGCCAGTGGCAGGTTGAACACTGAAGCTTTCTTT
16 . TRBJ2-7 TRBD2 TRBV28 CASSPTGGRASYEQYF TGTGCCAGCAGCCCGACGGGCGGGAGGGCCTCCTACGAGCAGTACTTC
16 once TRBJ2-3 . TRBV11-3 CASSSRDRGGPDTQYF TGTGCCAGCAGCTCACGGGACCGCGGGGGCCCAGATACGCAGTATTTT
16 . TRBJ2-1 . TRBV4-3 CASSQGGSLSYNEQFF TGCGCCAGCAGCCAAGGGGGGAGTCTGTCCTACAATGAGCAGTTCTTC
14 . TRBJ1-4 . TRBV7-9 CASSPGHNREKLFF TGTGCCAGCAGCCCCGGACATAATCGGGAAAAACTGTTTTTT
14 . TRBJ2-7 TRBD1 TRBV11-2 CASSLGGSGGEQYF TGTGCCAGCAGCTTAGGGGGATCAGGGGGAGAGCAGTACTTC
18 . TRBJ1-3 TRBD1 TRBV25-1 CASSEFGTGNRLGNTIYF TGTGCCAGCAGTGAATTTGGGACAGGTAATCGTCTCGGAAACACCATATATTTT
15 . TRBJ2-6 . TRBV28 CASNNGVSGANVLTF TGTGCCAGCAATAACGGTGTCTCTGGGGCCAACGTCCTGACTTTC
16 . TRBJ2-3 TRBD1 TRBV19 CASSGQWTGGEDTQYF TGTGCCAGTAGTGGTCAGTGGACAGGGGGCGAAGATACGCAGTATTTT
13 . TRBJ2-1 TRBD2 TRBV9 CASSVVGGPQQFF TGTGCCAGCAGCGTAGTGGGAGGGCCTCAGCAGTTCTTC
11 . TRBJ1-2 TRBD1 TRBV30 CAWSRGPGYTF TGTGCCTGGAGCAGGGGGCCCGGCTACACCTTC
15 . TRBJ1-2 TRBD1 TRBV28 CASSFLGQGNYGYTF TGTGCCAGCAGTTTCCTCGGACAGGGTAACTATGGCTACACCTTC
12 many TRBJ2-7 . TRBV5-1 CASSPGVHEQYF TGCGCCAGCAGCCCGGGAGTCCACGAGCAGTACTTC
19 . TRBJ1-4 TRBD1 TRBV7-9 CASSLAFSRTGDKGEKLFF TGTGCCAGCAGCTTAGCGTTCTCTCGCACAGGGGACAAAGGTGAAAAACTGTTTTTT
11 . TRBJ2-7 . TRBV7-9 CASSLEAEQYF TGTGCCAGCAGCTTAGAGGCCGAGCAGTACTTC
13 . TRBJ2-7 TRBD1 TRBV7-9 CASRGQESYEQYF TGTGCCAGCAGAGGACAGGAATCATACGAGCAGTACTTC
16 . TRBJ1-1 . TRBV9 CASSSGWGAMNTEAFF TGTGCCAGCAGCTCTGGTTGGGGGGCGATGAACACTGAAGCTTTCTTT
17 . TRBJ2-3 . TRBV27 CASSRRPSLRGTDTQYF TGTGCCAGCAGTCGCCGCCCGAGCCTTAGAGGAACAGATACGCAGTATTTT
15 . TRBJ1-2 TRBD1 TRBV11-2 CASSLTGDPFYGYTF TGTGCCAGCAGCTTGACAGGGGATCCCTTCTATGGCTACACCTTC
14 . TRBJ2-7 TRBD2 TRBV10-3 CAIRLSSGSYEQYF TGTGCCATCAGGCTTTCTAGCGGGAGCTACGAGCAGTACTTC
14 . TRBJ1-1 . TRBV4-3 CASSSAQDFTEAFF TGCGCCAGCAGCTCGGCCCAGGATTTCACTGAAGCTTTCTTT
14 . TRBJ2-4 . TRBV19 CASSTTGPKNIQYF TGTGCCAGTAGTACTACAGGCCCGAAAAACATTCAGTACTTC
17 . TRBJ2-7 TRBD2 TRBV5-5 CASSLRRGTSASYEQYF TGTGCCAGCAGCTTGAGGAGAGGGACTAGCGCCTCCTACGAGCAGTACTTC
14 . TRBJ1-2 . TRBV4-1 CASSQRIWGYGYTF TGCGCCAGCAGCCAACGAATTTGGGGCTATGGCTACACCTTC
14 once TRBJ2-7 . TRBV10-3 CAIPDRLDSYEQYF TGTGCCATACCTGACAGGCTGGACTCCTACGAGCAGTACTTC
15 once TRBJ2-7 TRBD2 TRBV29-1 CSVEDISGGGGEQYF TGCAGCGTTGAAGATATAAGCGGGGGCGGTGGGGAGCAGTACTTC
17 . TRBJ2-2 . TRBV11-2 CASRGGRKGQNTGELFF TGTGCCAGCAGAGGGGGGCGTAAGGGCCAGAACACCGGGGAGCTGTTTTTT
14 . TRBJ2-7 . TRBV19 CASSPQGSSYEQYF TGTGCCAGTAGTCCGCAGGGGAGCTCCTACGAGCAGTACTTC
15 few TRBJ1-1 . TRBV18 CASSPQGTWNTEAFF TGTGCCAGCTCACCCCAGGGGACTTGGAACACTGAAGCTTTCTTT